This T cell receptor (beta chain) was identified in a study of blood T cell repertoires in COVID-19. Study-level background: Nucleic acid was either cDNA or gDNA, and it came from T cells, B-cell-depleted T cells, or PBMCs.

Authors' processing steps: Estimates of nucleated cell counts were drawn from the amplification of reference gene primers. The repertoire was sequenced with immunoSEQ multiplex PCR; TCRdb's copy has only in-frame clones and lacks some. For V, J and clone size, that table is used; D and trimming come from the DNA. The table lists under 300,000 clones, about three quarters of them singletons. This clone has only a few counts. CDR3 length equals 16 residues. Germline-derived CDR1 and CDR2 are MNHEY and SMNVEV (reference sequence). Trimming took off 6 bases at V and 0 bases at J, with 12 bases between the two ends.

This clonotype was obtained from a woman aged 80 or over with acute or convalescent COVID-19. Sequencing input: peripheral blood. This rearrangement joins TRBV27 to TRBJ2-6, with no clear D. The CDR3 region has the DNA TGTGCCAGCAGCTCCCTCGACAACTCTGGGGCCAACGTCCTGACTTTC. This sequence encodes CASSSLDNSGANVLTF.